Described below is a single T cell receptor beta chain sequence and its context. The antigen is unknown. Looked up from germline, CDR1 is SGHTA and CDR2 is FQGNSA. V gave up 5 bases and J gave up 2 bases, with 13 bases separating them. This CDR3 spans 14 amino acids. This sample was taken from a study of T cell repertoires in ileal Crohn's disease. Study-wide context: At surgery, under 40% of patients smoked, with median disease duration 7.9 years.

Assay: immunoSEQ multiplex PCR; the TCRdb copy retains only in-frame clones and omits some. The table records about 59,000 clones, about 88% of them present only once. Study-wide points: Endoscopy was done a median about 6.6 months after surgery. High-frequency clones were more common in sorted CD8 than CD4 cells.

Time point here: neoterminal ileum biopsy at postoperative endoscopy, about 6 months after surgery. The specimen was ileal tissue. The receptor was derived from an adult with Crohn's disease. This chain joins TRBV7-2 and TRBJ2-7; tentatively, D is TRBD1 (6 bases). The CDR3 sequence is CASSPRGSPYEQYV. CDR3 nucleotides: TGTGCCAGCAGCCCAAGGGGGAGTCCCTACGAGCAGTACGTC.